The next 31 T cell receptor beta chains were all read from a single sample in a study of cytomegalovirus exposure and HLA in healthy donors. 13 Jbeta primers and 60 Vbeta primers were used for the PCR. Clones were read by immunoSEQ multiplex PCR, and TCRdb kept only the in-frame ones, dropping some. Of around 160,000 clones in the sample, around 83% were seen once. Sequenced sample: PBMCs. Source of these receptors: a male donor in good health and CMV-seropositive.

The CDR3 here is CASSPDRGAYSPLHF. In DNA form, the CDR3 reads TGTGCCAGCAGCCCAGACCGGGGTGCGTATTCACCCCTCCACTTT. V gene TRBV28 combines with J gene TRBJ1-6; D not certain. The CDR3 is made up of 15 amino acids. Trimming left V 6 bases short and J 8 bases short, with 17 bases between. CDR1 and CDR2 (germline): MDHEN, SYDVKM.

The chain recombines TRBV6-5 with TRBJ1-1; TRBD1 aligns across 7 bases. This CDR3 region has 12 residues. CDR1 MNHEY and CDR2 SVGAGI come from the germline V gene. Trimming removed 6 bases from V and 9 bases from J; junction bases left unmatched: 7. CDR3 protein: CASRGDSSKAFF. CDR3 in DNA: TGTGCCAGCAGGGGGGACAGTTCGAAAGCTTTCTTT.

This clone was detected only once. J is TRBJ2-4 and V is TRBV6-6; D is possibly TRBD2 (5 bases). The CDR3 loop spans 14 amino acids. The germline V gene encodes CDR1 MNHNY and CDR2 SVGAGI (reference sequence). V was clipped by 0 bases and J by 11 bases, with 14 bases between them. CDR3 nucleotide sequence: TGTGCCAGCAGTTACTCGGGGAGAGGACGCGTTCAGTACTTC. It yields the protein CASSYSGRGRVQYF.

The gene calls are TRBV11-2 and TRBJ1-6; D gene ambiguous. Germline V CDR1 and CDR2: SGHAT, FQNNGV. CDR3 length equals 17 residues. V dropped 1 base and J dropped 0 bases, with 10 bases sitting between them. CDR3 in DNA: TGTGCCAGCAGCTTAGCGCCCTTGAGCTCCTATAATTCACCCCTCCACTTT. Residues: CASSLAPLSSYNSPLHF.

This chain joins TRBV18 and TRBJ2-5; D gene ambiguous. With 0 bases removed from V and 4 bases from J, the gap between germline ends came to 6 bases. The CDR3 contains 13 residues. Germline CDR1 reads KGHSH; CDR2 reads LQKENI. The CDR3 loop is CASSPPTRETQYF. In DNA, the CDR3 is TGTGCCAGCTCACCACCCACTCGAGAGACCCAGTACTTC.

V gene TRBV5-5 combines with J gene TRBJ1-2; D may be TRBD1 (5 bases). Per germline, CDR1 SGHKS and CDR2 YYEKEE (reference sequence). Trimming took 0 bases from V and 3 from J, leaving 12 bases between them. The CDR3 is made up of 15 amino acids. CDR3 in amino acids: CASSLEGARDYGYTF. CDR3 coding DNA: TGTGCCAGCAGCTTGGAAGGGGCAAGAGACTATGGCTACACCTTC. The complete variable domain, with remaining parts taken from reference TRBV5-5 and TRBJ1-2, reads DAGVTQSPTHLIKTRGQQVTLRCSPISGHKSVSWYQQVLGQGPQFIFQYYEKEERGRGNFPDRFSARQFPNYSSELNVNALLLGDSALYLCASSLEGARDYGYTFGSGTRLTVV.

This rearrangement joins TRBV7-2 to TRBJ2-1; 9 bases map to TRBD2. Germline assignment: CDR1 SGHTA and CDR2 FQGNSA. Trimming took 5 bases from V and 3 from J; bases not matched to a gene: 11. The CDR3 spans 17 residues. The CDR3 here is CASSAIVAGAVYNEQFF. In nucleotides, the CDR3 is TGTGCCAGCAGCGCTATCGTAGCGGGAGCAGTCTACAATGAGCAGTTCTTC.

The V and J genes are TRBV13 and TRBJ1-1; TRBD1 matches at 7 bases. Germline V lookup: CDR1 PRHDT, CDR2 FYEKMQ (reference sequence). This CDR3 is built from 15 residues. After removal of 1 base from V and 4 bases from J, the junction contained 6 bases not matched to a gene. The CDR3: CASSLEQGVSTEAFF. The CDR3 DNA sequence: TGTGCCAGCAGCTTAGAGCAGGGGGTGAGCACTGAAGCTTTCTTT.

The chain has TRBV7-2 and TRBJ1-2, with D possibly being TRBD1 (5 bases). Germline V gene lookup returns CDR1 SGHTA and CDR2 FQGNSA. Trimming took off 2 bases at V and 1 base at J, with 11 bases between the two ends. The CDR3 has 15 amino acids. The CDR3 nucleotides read TGTGCCAGCAGCTTAAAGGCAGGGAATAACTATGGCTACACCTTC. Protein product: CASSLKAGNNYGYTF.

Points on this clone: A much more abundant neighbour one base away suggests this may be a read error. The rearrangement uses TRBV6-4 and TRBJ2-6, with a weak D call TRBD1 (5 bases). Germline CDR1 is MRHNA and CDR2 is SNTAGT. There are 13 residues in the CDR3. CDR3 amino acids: CASSDGGANGLTF. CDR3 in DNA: TGTGCCAGCAGTGACGGTGGGGCCAACGGCCTGACTTTC.

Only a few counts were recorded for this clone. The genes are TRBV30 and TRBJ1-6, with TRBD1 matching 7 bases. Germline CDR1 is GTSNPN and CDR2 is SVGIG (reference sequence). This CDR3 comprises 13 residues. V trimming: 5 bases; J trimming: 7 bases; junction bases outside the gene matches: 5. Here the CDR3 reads CAWEKGGNSPLHF. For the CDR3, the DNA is TGTGCCTGGGAGAAAGGGGGCAATTCACCCCTCCACTTT.

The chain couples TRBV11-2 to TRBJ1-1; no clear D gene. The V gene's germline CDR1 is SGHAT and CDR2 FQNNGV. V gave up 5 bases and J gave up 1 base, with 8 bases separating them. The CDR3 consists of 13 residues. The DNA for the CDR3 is TGTGCCAGCAGCCCCACAGAGAACACTGAAGCTTTCTTT. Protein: CASSPTENTEAFF.

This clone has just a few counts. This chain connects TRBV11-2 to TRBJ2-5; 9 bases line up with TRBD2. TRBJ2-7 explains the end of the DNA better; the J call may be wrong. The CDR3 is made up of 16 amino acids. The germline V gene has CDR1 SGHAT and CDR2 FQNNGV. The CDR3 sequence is CASSSISGSTSYEQYF. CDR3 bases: TGTGCCAGCAGCTCGATTAGCGGGAGTACTTCTTACGAGCAGTACTTC.

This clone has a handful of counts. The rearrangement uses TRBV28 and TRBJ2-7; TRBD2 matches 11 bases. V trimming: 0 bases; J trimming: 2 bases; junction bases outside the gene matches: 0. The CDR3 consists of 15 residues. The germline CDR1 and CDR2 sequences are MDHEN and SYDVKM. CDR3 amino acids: CASSLWTSGAYEQYF. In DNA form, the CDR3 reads TGTGCCAGCAGTTTATGGACTAGCGGGGCCTACGAGCAGTACTTC.

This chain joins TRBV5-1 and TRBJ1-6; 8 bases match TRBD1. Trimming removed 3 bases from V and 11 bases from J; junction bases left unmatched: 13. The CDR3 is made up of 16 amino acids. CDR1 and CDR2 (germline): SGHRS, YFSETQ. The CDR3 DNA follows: TGCGCCAGCAGCTACTCCGGGACAGGCTTAGGGACACCCCTCCACTTT. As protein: CASSYSGTGLGTPLHF.

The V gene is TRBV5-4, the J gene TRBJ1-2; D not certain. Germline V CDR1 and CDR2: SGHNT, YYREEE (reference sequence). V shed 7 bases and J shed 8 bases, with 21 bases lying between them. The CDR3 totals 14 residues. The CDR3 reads CASGEGAGSSGYTF. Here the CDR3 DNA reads TGTGCCAGCGGAGAGGGAGCGGGTTCGTCCGGCTACACCTTC.

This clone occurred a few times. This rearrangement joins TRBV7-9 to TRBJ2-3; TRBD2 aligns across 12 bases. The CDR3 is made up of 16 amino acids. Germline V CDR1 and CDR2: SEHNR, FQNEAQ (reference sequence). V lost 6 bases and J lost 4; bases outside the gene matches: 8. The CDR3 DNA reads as TGTGCCAGCAGGTTTCTAGCGGGAGGGCCCTCAGATACGCAGTATTTT. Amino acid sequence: CASRFLAGGPSDTQYF.

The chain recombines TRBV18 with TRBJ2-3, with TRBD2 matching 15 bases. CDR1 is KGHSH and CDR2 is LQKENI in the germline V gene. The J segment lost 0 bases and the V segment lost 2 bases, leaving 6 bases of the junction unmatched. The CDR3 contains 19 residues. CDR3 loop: CASSPGLAGGTTSTDTQYF. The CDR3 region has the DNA TGTGCCAGCTCACCAGGACTAGCGGGAGGGACCACTAGCACAGATACGCAGTATTTT. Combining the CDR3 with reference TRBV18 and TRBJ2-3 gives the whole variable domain NAGVMQNPRHLVRRRGQEARLRCSPMKGHSHVYWYRQLPEEGLKFMVYLQKENIIDESGMPKERFSAEFPKEGPSILRIQQVVRGDSAAYFCASSPGLAGGTTSTDTQYFGPGTRLTVL.

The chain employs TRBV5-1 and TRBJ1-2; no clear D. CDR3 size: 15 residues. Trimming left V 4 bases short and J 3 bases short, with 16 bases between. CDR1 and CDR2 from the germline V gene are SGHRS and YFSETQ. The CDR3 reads CASSLGTTSHYGYTF. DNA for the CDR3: TGCGCCAGCAGCCTGGGAACCACATCCCACTATGGCTACACCTTC.

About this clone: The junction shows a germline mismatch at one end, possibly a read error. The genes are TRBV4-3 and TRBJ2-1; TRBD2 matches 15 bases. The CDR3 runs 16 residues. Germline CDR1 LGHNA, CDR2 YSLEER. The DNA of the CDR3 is TGCGCCAGCAGCGAAGAGGGACTAGCGGGAGGTTTTGAGCAGTTCTTC. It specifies CASSEEGLAGGFEQFF.

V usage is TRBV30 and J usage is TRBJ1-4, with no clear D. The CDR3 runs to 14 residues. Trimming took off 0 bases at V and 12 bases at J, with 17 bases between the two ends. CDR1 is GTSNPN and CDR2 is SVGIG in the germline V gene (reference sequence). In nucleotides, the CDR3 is TGTGCCTGGAGTGTTGCCTGGGCAGGTAGTCAACTGTTTTTT. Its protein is CAWSVAWAGSQLFF. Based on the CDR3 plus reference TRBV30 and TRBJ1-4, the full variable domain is SQTIHQWPATLVQPVGSPLSLECTVEGTSNPNLYWYRQAAGRGLQLLFYSVGIGQISSEVPQNLSASRPQDRQFILSSKKLLLSDSGFYLCAWSVAWAGSQLFFGSGTQLSVL.

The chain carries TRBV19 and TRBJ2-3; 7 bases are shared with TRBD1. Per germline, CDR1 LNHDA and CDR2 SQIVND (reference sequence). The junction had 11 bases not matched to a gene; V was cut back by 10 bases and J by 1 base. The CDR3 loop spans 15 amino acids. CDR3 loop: CATTLTGPRTDTQYF. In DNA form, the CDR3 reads TGTGCCACCACCTTGACAGGGCCCCGCACAGATACGCAGTATTTT.

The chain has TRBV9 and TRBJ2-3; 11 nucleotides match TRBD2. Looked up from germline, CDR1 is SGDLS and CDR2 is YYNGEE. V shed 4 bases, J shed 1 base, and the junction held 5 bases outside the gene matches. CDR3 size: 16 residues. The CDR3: CASSYPTSGGTDTQYF. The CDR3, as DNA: TGTGCCAGCAGCTACCCGACTAGCGGGGGCACAGATACGCAGTATTTT.

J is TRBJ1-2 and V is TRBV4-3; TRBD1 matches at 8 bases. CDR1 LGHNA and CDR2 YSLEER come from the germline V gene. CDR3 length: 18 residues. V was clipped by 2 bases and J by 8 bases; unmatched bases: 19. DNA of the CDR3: TGCGCCAGCAGCCAATACGCCGATCGAACGGACAGGGAGGACGGCTACACCTTC. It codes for CASSQYADRTDREDGYTF.

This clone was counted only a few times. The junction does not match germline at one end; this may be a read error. For the CDR3, the DNA is TGTGCCATCAGTGACACCAGGAAGACAGGGCAAGCTTCGGGTCCTGGGGCCAACGGCCTGACTTTC. Translating it yields CAISDTRKTGQASGPGANGLTF. This sequence joins TRBV10-3 and TRBJ2-6, with TRBD1 matching over 7 bases. The germline gives CDR1 ENHRY, CDR2 SYGVKD. The CDR3 contains 22 residues.

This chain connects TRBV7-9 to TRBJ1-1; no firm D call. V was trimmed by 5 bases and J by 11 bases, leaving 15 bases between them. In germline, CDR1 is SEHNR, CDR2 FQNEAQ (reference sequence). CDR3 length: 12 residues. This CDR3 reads CASSQGQSGAFF. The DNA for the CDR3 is TGTGCCAGCAGCCAAGGTCAGAGCGGGGCTTTCTTT.

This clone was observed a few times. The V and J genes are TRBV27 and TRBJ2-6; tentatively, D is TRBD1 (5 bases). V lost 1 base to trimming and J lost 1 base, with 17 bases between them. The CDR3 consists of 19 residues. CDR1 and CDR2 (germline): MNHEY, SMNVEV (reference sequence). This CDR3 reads CASSLFASARGSGANVLTF. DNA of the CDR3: TGTGCCAGCAGTTTATTTGCGTCCGCAAGGGGTTCTGGGGCCAACGTCCTGACTTTC.

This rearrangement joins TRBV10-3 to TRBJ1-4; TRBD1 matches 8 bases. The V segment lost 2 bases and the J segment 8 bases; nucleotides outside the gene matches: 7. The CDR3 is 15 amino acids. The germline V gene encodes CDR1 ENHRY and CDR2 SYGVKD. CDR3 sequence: CAISENGQGNEKLFF. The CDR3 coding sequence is TGTGCCATCAGTGAGAATGGACAGGGAAACGAAAAACTGTTTTTT.

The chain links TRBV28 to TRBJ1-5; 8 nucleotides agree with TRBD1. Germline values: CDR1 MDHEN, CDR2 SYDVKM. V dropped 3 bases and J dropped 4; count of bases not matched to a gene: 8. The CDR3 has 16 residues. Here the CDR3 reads CASSLRRTGSNQPQHF. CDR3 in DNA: TGTGCCAGCAGTTTGAGAAGGACAGGGTCTAATCAGCCCCAGCATTTT. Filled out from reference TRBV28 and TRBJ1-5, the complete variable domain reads DVKVTQSSRYLVKRTGEKVFLECVQDMDHENMFWYRQDPGLGLRLIYFSYDVKMKEKGDIPEGYSVSREKKERFSLILESASTNQTSMYLCASSLRRTGSNQPQHFGDGTRLSIL.

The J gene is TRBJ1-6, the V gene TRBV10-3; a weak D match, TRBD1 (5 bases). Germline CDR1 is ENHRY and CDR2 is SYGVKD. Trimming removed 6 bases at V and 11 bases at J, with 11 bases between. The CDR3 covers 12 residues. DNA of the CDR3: TGTGCCATCAGGGAAGGGGAGGCACCCCTCCACTTT. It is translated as CAIREGEAPLHF.

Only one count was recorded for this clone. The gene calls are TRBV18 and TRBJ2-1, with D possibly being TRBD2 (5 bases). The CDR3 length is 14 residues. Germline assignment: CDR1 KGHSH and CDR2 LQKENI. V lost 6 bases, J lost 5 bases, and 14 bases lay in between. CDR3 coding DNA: TGTGCCAGCTCCGGCGGGTCCAGCCACAATGAGCAGTTCTTC. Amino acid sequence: CASSGGSSHNEQFF.